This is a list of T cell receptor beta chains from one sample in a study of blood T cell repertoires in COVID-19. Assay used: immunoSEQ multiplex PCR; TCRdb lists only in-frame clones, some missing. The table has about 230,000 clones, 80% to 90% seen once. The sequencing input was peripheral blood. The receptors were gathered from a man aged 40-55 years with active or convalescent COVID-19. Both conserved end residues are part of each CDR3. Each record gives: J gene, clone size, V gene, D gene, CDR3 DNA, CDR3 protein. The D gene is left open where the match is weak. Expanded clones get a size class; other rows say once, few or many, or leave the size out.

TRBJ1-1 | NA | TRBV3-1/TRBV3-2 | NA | TGTGCCAGCAGCCAAGATAGCCGGAGGGCTACGGGGGGTGGATCTGAAGCTTTCTTT | CASSQDSRRATGGGSEAFF
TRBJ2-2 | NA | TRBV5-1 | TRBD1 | TGCGCCAGCAGCTATGGGACAGGGCGGACCGGGGAGCTGTTTTTT | CASSYGTGRTGELFF
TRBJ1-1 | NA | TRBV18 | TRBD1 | TGTGCCAGCTCACCCCTGACAGGGGGCACGACTGAAGCTTTCTTT | CASSPLTGGTTEAFF
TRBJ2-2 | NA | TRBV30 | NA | TGTGCCTGGAGATCCCAGAACACCGGGGAGCTGTTTTTT | CAWRSQNTGELFF
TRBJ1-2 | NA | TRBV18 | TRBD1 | TGTGCCAGCTTACCGGGACAGGGCTATGGCTACACCTTC | CASLPGQGYGYTF
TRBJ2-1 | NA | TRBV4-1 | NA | TGCGCCAGCAGCCAACTACAGATCAACAATGAGCAGTTCTTC | CASSQLQINNEQFF
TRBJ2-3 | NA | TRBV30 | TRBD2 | TGTGCCTGGAGTTGGGGACTAGCGGGGGTAAGCACAGATACGCAGTATTTT | CAWSWGLAGVSTDTQYF
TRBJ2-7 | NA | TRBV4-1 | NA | TGCGCCAGCAGCCAAGATCGGGGGGCCCCGCGCGAGCAGTACTTC | CASSQDRGAPREQYF
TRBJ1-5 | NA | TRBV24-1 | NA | TGTGCCACCAGGGCAGGGTCATTTGGAAATCAGCCCCAGCATTTT | CATRAGSFGNQPQHF
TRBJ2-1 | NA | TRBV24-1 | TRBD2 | TGTGCCACCAGTGATTTGGGGCGGGGGGGCCTAGACAATGAGCAGTTCTTC | CATSDLGRGGLDNEQFF
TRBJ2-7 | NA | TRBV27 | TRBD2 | TGTGCCAGCAGTTTGAGGCGGGAGACGAGTGAGCAGTACTTC | CASSLRRETSEQYF
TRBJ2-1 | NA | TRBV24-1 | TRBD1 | TGTGCCACCAGTGATCAGGGGGCACGAAGCTCCTACAATGAGCAGTTCTTC | CATSDQGARSSYNEQFF
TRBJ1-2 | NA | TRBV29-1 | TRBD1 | TGCAGCGTTGCAGGGGGTGACGGGTATGGCTACACCTTC | CSVAGGDGYGYTF
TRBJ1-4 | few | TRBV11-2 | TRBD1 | TGTGCCAGCAGTCAGGACAGGGGCCGGGGAGAAAAACTGTTTTTT | CASSQDRGRGEKLFF
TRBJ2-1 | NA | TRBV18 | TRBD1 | TGTGCCAGCTCACCACAACTTGGGGTGCGGGACAGGGAATACAATGAGCAGTTCTTC | CASSPQLGVRDREYNEQFF